The source of this TCR beta chain is a study of shared T cell receptors in the human thymus. Trimming removed 5 bases at V and 6 bases at J, with 14 bases between. Germline V gene data show CDR1 as LNHDA and CDR2 as SQIVND (reference sequence). CDR3 length: 14 residues. Some clones are missing from TCRdb's copy, which holds only in-frame ones; the method was immunoSEQ multiplex PCR. The sample lists over 350,000 clones, 95% seen once, with approximately 0.02% in the top ten. The clonotype was recovered from a human donor. This chain joins TRBV19 and TRBJ1-5; D uncertain. The specimen was thymocytes. CDR3 sequence (DNA): TGTGCCAGTAGTTTGGGGATTTTGGGTCAGCCCCAGCATTTT. This sequence encodes CASSLGILGQPQHF.